This TCR beta chain is from a study of follicular helper T cells after annual influenza vaccination (dated by TCRdb to between 2016 and 2019). Background for the entire study: Blood was collected on days 0, 7 and 28 after each seasonal influenza vaccination. To look at recall of cTfh clones, some subjects were tracked through successive annual vaccinations covering the 2013-2014, 2014-2015 and 2015-2016 seasons. The 2015 samples were processed right after collection, while the 2013-2014 samples were cryopreserved. One week after vaccination, a second recruited cohort of 11 to 12 subjects (Table S1) displayed a similar ICOS+CD38+ cTfh response. Multi-year samples were available for six subjects, with four spanning two vaccination seasons and two spanning three seasons.

According to the study, the label for this sample's time point signals: 2015-2016 season, pre-vaccination. Adults were given seasonal inactivated influenza vaccine (Fluvarix), and sorted blood CD4 subsets were followed by TCRB sequencing before and after vaccination. Subjects were considered eligible if community-dwelling and if influenza vaccine had not been received in the prior 6 months. Influenza vaccine contraindications, substance abuse, HIV/AIDS, active malignancy, immunomodulatory medication and active illness such as respiratory infection were included among the exclusion criteria. At each time point, somewhere between about 40 and 110 mL of blood was taken. Either Ficoll-Paque PLUS or SepMate separation was used to isolate PBMC. As a non-Tfh comparison subset, CXCR5- memory CD4 T cells were sorted. Cell subsets were sorted from PBMC on a BD FACS Aria before DNA extraction. This clone has just a few counts. The antigen it recognizes is unknown. The input lacks base qualities; no much larger clone sits a single base away.

Beyond this particular receptor, the publication reports: ICOS+CD38+ cTfh clonality correlated with the frequency of that population, and its change correlated with the change in circulating plasmablast frequency. Day 7 ICOS+CD38+ clones were most often found later in ICOS-CD38- cTfh, suggesting that subset may serve as a memory reservoir. Successive annual vaccinations recalled a recurrent oligoclonal ICOS+CD38+ cTfh response that contained tetramer and AIM influenza-specific clonotypes. Rare clonotypes could not be sampled because productive TCRB sequences were recovered from only about 10-21% of the analyzed cells. Undersampling of the much larger non-cTfh compartments could not be excluded when assessing influenza clone enrichment.

Library method: the immunoSEQ multiplex PCR assay. Adaptive Biotechnologies carried out TCRB amplification, library preparation, sequencing and preliminary bioinformatics at Survey level resolution. The paper's processing steps were these. Clonality was computed in R as 1 minus normalized Shannon entropy; the Gini index was calculated with the R package ineq. The overlap score was defined as the summed counts of shared sequences divided by the total counts of all sequences in both compared samples. Fisher's exact test, with an assumed theoretical repertoire of 10^7 TCRB sequences, was used to assess the significance of shared clonotypes. The table comes from immuneACCESS by way of TCRdb, which keeps in-frame sequences with V and J called. Part of the clones is missing from these tables; in studies checked, under half for an unresolved V gene and the rest for unknown reasons. The DNA was the basis for D and trimming; V, J and clone size are from that table. This sample lists 11,000 to 15,000 clones; approximately 84% were detected once. The ten largest clonotypes hold 0.4% to 0.55% of the sample.

CDR1 and CDR2 are read off the germline V gene as MNHEY and SVGAGI. Measured from the cysteine to the phenylalanine, the CDR3 is 15 residues long. The only DNA kept is the CDR3, 45 bases in frame from the first base. V loses 5 bases of germline sequence and J loses 4 bases, and the interval between the two ends is 18 bases. The sequencing used CXCR5- memory CD4+ T cells sorted from blood, collected on the day of influenza vaccination. The label giving this sample's cell subset or site can be read as: CXCR5- memory CD4 T cells. The clonotype was recovered from an adult who received the influenza vaccine. This chain joins TRBV6-5 to TRBJ2-7, with the D segment identity uncertain. The CDR3 loop reads CASSTRLRNGYEQYF. The DNA sequence is given as TGTGCCAGCAGTACCCGGTTGCGGAACGGGTACGAGCAGTACTTC.